This T cell receptor beta chain was captured by sequencing in a study of shared clonotypes between healthy human individuals. Trimming left V 5 bases short and J 6 bases short, with 17 bases between. Germline V gene data show CDR1 as SGHTA and CDR2 as FQGTGA. The CDR3 runs 15 residues. Source study methods: Owing to the provision of junction-only sequences devoid of quality scores by immunoSEQ, filtering differed. Assay used: immunoSEQ multiplex PCR; TCRdb lists only in-frame clones, some missing. V and J calls and clone size come straight from that table; D and trimming were deduced from the DNA. The sample holds about 1.5 million clones; 95% to 99% are singletons and the top ten take 0.4% to 0.55%.

This sequence was found in a young man in good health. The V and J genes are TRBV7-3 and TRBJ2-1, with D perhaps assigned TRBD1 or TRBD2 (5 bases each). The sample taken for sequencing was naive CD4+ T cells sorted from blood. The sample's subset: CD45RA+ positively selected. The CDR3: CASSPRAGTLNEQFF. DNA of the CDR3: TGTGCCAGCAGCCCGAGAGCCGGGACCCTCAATGAGCAGTTCTTC.